This TCR beta chain was identified in a study of cytomegalovirus exposure and HLA in healthy donors. 13 Jbeta primers and 60 Vbeta primers were used for the PCR. Assay: immunoSEQ multiplex PCR; the TCRdb copy retains only in-frame clones and omits some. This table holds around 200,000 clones, roughly four fifths found once. Germline V gene sequence: CDR1 LNHDA, CDR2 SQIVND (reference sequence). The CDR3 sequence is 16 residues long. J lost 5 bases, V lost 1 base, and 10 bases had no gene match. The sequencing sample was made of PBMCs. The V call is TRBV19, the J call TRBJ1-1, with 7 bases aligning to TRBD1. This TCR was sampled from a man aged 50-59 years in good health and CMV-seronegative. CDR3 residues: CASSIAPTGAGTEAFF. The CDR3 region has the DNA TGTGCCAGTAGTATAGCCCCAACAGGGGCGGGGACTGAAGCTTTCTTT.